This T cell receptor beta chain is drawn from a study of T cell repertoires in cytomegalovirus infection (dated by TCRdb to about 2019). For the study in its entirety: Recently identified HLA-C-restricted CMV epitopes, whose presentation resists viral immunomodulation, were targeted by peptide stimulations together with well-studied HLA-B-restricted epitopes. Donor HLA type was relevant to the analysis, as public TCR beta signatures indicated carriage of CMV infection together with the matching HLA type.

According to the study, the label for this sample's treatment or condition signals: in vitro stimulation with specific CMV peptide epitopes to enrich CMV-specific T cells. This clonotype was observed at least ten times. Its cognate antigen has yet to be identified. No per-base quality is available; no much larger clone lies one base away. The germline ends are 23 bases apart after V is trimmed by 5 bases and J by 4 bases. CDR1 is given as SGHNT and CDR2 as YENEEA, both from the germline V gene. From the cysteine through the phenylalanine, the CDR3 covers 17 amino acids. Only the CDR3 region is kept as DNA, spanning 51 bases read in frame from base 1. The listed sequencing device is Illumina HiSeq 1500. TCRdb passed the public sequencing reads through fastp at Q25 and MiXCR, retaining productive beta sequences. CDR3 protein duplicates are merged, each entry listing the most common genes and DNA. Counted in this sample were about 500,000 distinct CDR3 sequences; 33% of them appeared once. The top ten clones comprise roughly 15% of the sample.

On the study overall, not on this receptor specifically: The ex vivo response was dominated by HLA-C-restricted CMV-specific TCR beta clonotypes, which also provided the single most frequent clonotype in two of eight donors. Carriers of CMV infection plus the relevant HLA type were discriminated by the cumulative frequency of public TCR beta family members in the study cohort and in an independent roughly 370-donor cohort.

Sequencing was performed on cultured PBMCs, taken from culture after CMV antigen stimulation. The rearrangement joined TRBV11-3 to TRBJ1-1, and perhaps TRBD1 as D gene, on 5 matching bases. The receptor comes from a human donor in good health (CMV status not recorded). Some clones in this sample may be carry-over from other donors' samples. The CDR3 region has the sequence CASSTQEQQEWSTEAFF. The DNA reads as follows: TGTGCCAGCAGCACACAAGAGCAACAGGAGTGGTCCACTGAAGCTTTCTTT.